This T cell receptor (beta chain) was captured by sequencing in a study of OX40 agonist ivuxolimab in advanced cancers. This CDR3 spans 12 amino acids. From germline, CDR1 is SGHAT and CDR2 FQNNGV. Trimming stripped 8 bases from V and 2 bases from J, with 9 bases between. Profiling relied on immunoSEQ multiplex PCR, and the TCRdb table lists in-frame clones only, not all of them. In the table there are 25,000 to 35,000 clones, about 81% of which are singletons. The TCR was taken from an adult with an advanced solid tumor such as melanoma, head and neck, liver or kidney cancer. Sequencing used CD4+ or CD8+ T cells sorted from blood, obtained in a trial of the OX40 agonist ivuxolimab. The V gene is TRBV11-2, the J gene TRBJ1-2; D uncertain. This CDR3 reads CASEGANYGYTF. DNA of the CDR3: TGTGCCAGCGAGGGCGCAAACTATGGCTACACCTTC.